These 30 T cell receptor beta chains share one sample of origin, sequenced in a study of metastatic and nonmetastatic thyroid tumors. MiXCR reprocessed the PCR reads for TCRdb. The table lists about 19,000 clones, around 30% of them singletons, with approximately 10% in the top ten. Each patient came to thyroid surgery without any prior treatment (of any kind). The sequenced material came from tumor tissue. Receptors originate from a female donor with papillary thyroid cancer or a benign thyroid nodule (not recorded which). Some clones in this sample may be carry-over from other donors' samples.

This clone was detected many times. The chain recombines TRBV2 with TRBJ2-7; 8 nucleotides match TRBD2. CDR1 and CDR2 from the germline V gene are SNHLY and FYNNEI. V lost 2 bases to trimming and J lost 6 bases; unmatched junction nucleotides: 12. This CDR3 region has 16 residues. The CDR3 coding sequence is TGTGCCAGCAGTGAAAGATCGAGAGCGGGAGCCTCCGAGCAGTACTTC. It is translated as CASSERSRAGASEQYF.

Many counts were recorded for this clone. V is TRBV2 and J is TRBJ1-6; D perhaps matches TRBD1 (5 bases). Germline assignment: CDR1 SNHLY and CDR2 FYNNEI. V was shortened by 3 bases and J by 9 bases, with 15 bases between the two germline ends. The CDR3 loop spans 15 amino acids. CDR3 residues: CASSEWTSIGSPLHF. The CDR3 DNA is TGTGCCAGCAGTGAGTGGACAAGCATAGGTTCACCCCTCCACTTT.

This clone was seen many times. The chain combines TRBV9 with TRBJ2-7; D unclear. The CDR3 is made up of 14 amino acids. Germline V gives CDR1 SGDLS, CDR2 YYNGEE. The V and J ends lost 3 bases and 3 bases respectively, with 13 bases between them. CDR3 DNA: TGTGCCAGCAGCGCCGAGGATGACGGCTACGAGCAGTACTTC. Its protein product is CASSAEDDGYEQYF.

This clone was observed at least ten times. V gene TRBV18 combines with J gene TRBJ2-1, with TRBD2 identical over 8 bases. The CDR3 is 13 residues long. Germline trimming cut 6 bases from V and 8 bases from J; bases unmatched to any gene: 6. Germline V gene lookup returns CDR1 KGHSH and CDR2 LQKENI. The CDR3 protein is CASSPNGGDEQFF. DNA of the CDR3: TGTGCCAGCTCTCCGAACGGGGGGGATGAGCAGTTCTTC.

V gene TRBV5-1 combines with J gene TRBJ2-3; 10 bases agree with TRBD2. With 4 bases clipped from V and 3 bases from J, the junction kept 8 bases outside the gene matches. This CDR3 has 16 amino acids. Germline CDR1 and CDR2: SGHRS and YFSETQ. DNA of the CDR3: TGCGCCAGCAGCCCTGGGACTAGCGTAGTGACAGATACGCAGTATTTT. It encodes CASSPGTSVVTDTQYF.

This clone is labeled as medium-sized (0.01 to 0.1%). This chain joins TRBV30 and TRBJ1-2; tentatively, D is TRBD1 (5 bases). Germline V gene data show CDR1 as GTSNPN and CDR2 as SVGIG (reference sequence). The CDR3 extends over 14 amino acids. Trimming took off 3 bases at V and 0 bases at J, with 11 bases between the two ends. The CDR3: CAWRGRQTNYGYTF. In DNA, the CDR3 is TGTGCCTGGAGGGGCAGACAGACTAACTATGGCTACACCTTC. Drawing the rest from reference TRBV30 and TRBJ1-2, the complete variable domain is SQTIHQWPATLVQPVGSPLSLECTVEGTSNPNLYWYRQAAGRGLQLLFYSVGIGQISSEVPQNLSASRPQDRQFILSSKKLLLSDSGFYLCAWRGRQTNYGYTFGSGTRLTVV.

The chain couples TRBV5-1 to TRBJ2-3, with TRBD2 identical over 12 bases. Losses at the gene ends were 4 bases for V and 1 base for J; bases not matched to a gene: 13. Germline loops: CDR1 SGHRS, CDR2 YFSETQ. The CDR3 covers 19 residues. CDR3: CASSPGTLRLAGGTDTQYF. CDR3 nucleotides: TGCGCCAGCAGCCCCGGGACACTGAGACTAGCGGGAGGCACAGATACGCAGTATTTT.

In its sample, this clone was seen many times. The chain employs TRBV20-1 and TRBJ1-5; 11 nucleotides align to TRBD1. This CDR3 is built from 15 residues. The V and J ends lost 0 bases and 5 bases, in that order; junction bases with no gene match: 3. CDR1 DFQATT and CDR2 SNEGSKA come from the germline V gene (reference sequence). CDR3 bases: TGCAGTGCTAGAGATCCGGGACAGGGGGATCAGCCCCAGCATTTT. It yields the protein CSARDPGQGDQPQHF.

This chain connects TRBV7-9 to TRBJ2-1; D not certain. CDR3 length: 13 residues. The V gene's germline CDR1 is SEHNR and CDR2 FQNEAQ (reference sequence). The V end lost 3 bases, the J end lost 7 bases, and 10 bases lay between the germline ends. In nucleotides, the CDR3 is TGTGCCAGCAGCTTGGGCGCGATGAATGAGCAGTTCTTC. It encodes CASSLGAMNEQFF.

As for this clone: A much larger clonotype is one base distant, so this may be a read error. The rearrangement links TRBV24-1 to TRBJ2-3; the match to TRBD1 covers 12 bases. Germline CDR1 reads KGHDR; CDR2 reads SFDVKD. The CDR3 length is 15 residues. DNA for the CDR3: TGTGCCACCAAGGGACAGGGGGCACGAACAGGTACGCAGTATTTT. It yields the protein CATKGQGARTGTQYF.

This clone has just a few counts. The V gene is TRBV7-9, the J gene TRBJ1-3; D not certain. Germline CDR1 SEHNR, CDR2 FQNEAQ (reference sequence). This CDR3 is built from 11 residues. Trimming removed 8 bases at V and 4 bases at J, with 6 bases between. CDR3 sequence: CASGGGNTIYF. In DNA, the CDR3 is TGTGCCAGCGGCGGGGGAAACACCATATATTTT.

This clone was observed a few times. V usage is TRBV2 and J usage is TRBJ2-1; TRBD2 might be the D (5 bases). This CDR3 is built from 15 residues. The V and J ends lost 6 bases and 0 bases respectively, with 12 bases between them. CDR1 SNHLY and CDR2 FYNNEI come from the germline V gene. The CDR3 DNA reads as TGTGCCAGCAGGCCTTACGGGATCTCCTACAATGAGCAGTTCTTC. It translates to CASRPYGISYNEQFF.

The V call is TRBV12-3 or TRBV12-4, the J call TRBJ2-7; D unresolved. The CDR3 length is 15 residues. Trimming left V 7 bases short and J 3 bases short, with 19 bases between. The CDR3 region is CASIETGKSHYEQYF. CDR3 DNA sequence: TGTGCCAGCATCGAGACTGGAAAAAGTCACTACGAGCAGTACTTC.

Judged by abundance, this clone is medium-sized. V usage is TRBV6-1 and J usage is TRBJ2-1; 7 nucleotides line up with TRBD2. The CDR3 length is 14 residues. Germline V gene lookup returns CDR1 MNHNS and CDR2 SASEGT. The ends lost 1 base at V and 6 bases at J; junction bases unmatched: 3. CDR3 residues: CASSEEVAGNEQFF. In DNA form, the CDR3 reads TGTGCCAGCAGTGAAGAGGTAGCGGGCAATGAGCAGTTCTTC.

The chain joins TRBV20-1 to TRBJ1-1; D is unresolved. The CDR3 totals 13 residues. The germline V gene has CDR1 DFQATT and CDR2 SNEGSKA (reference sequence). CDR3 DNA: TGCGTTAGACCCGGCCGGACGAACACTGAAGCTTTCTTT. This codes for CVRPGRTNTEAFF.

This clone was seen only a few times. A single base separates this from a much larger clone, so it may be a read error. CDR3: CASLRWDEQFF. The CDR3 DNA is TGTGCCAGCCTCCGGTGGGATGAGCAGTTCTTC. The genes are TRBV6-2 or TRBV6-3 and TRBJ2-1, with unresolved D. V lost 8 bases and J lost 8, with 10 bases in between. This CDR3 spans 11 amino acids. Germline CDR1 reads MNHEY; CDR2 reads SVGEGT.

CDR3: CASRSGQVVSYEQYF. The CDR3 DNA is TGTGCCAGCAGATCCGGACAGGTCGTCTCCTACGAGCAGTACTTC. The rearrangement links TRBV11-2 to TRBJ2-7; 7 bases agree with TRBD1. Trimming removed 6 bases from V and 0 bases from J; junction bases left unmatched: 8. The CDR3 totals 15 residues. CDR1 is SGHAT, CDR2 FQNNGV, per germline.

This clone was seen repeatedly, ten times or more. The chain is built from TRBV27 and TRBJ1-5, with D perhaps matching TRBD1 (5 bases). Germline V CDR1 and CDR2: MNHEY, SMNVEV (reference sequence). CDR3 length: 14 amino acids. V lost 2 bases to trimming and J lost 7 bases, with 12 bases between them. CDR3 nucleotide sequence: TGTGCCAGCAGTTTAATAGGGGCAGACCAGCCCCAGCATTTT. It is translated as CASSLIGADQPQHF.

This clone was seen once. CDR3 residues: CAWSVAYEQYF. The CDR3 region has the DNA TGTGCCTGGAGTGTGGCCTACGAGCAGTACTTC. V is TRBV30 and J is TRBJ2-7; D ambiguous. The V gene lost 0 bases and the J gene lost 2 bases, with 2 bases spanning the gap. This CDR3 is built from 11 residues. Germline assignment: CDR1 GTSNPN and CDR2 SVGIG (reference sequence).

A few counts support this clone. This could be a read error, since a much larger clone is one nucleotide away. This chain joins TRBV2 and TRBJ2-2, with 11 bases identical to TRBD2. The CDR3 is made up of 19 amino acids. Germline loops: CDR1 SNHLY, CDR2 FYNNEI. The CDR3 region has the DNA TGTGCCAGCAGTCTTCCGGGACTAGCGGCCGAATCGAACACCGGGGGGCTGTTTTTT. Protein sequence: CASSLPGLAAESNTGGLFF.

Concerning this clone itself: This could be a read error, since a much larger clone is one nucleotide away. The rearrangement links TRBV2 to TRBJ2-7; 10 bases match TRBD2. This CDR3 has 15 amino acids. V trimming: 4 bases; J trimming: 5 bases; junction bases outside the gene matches: 8. CDR1 and CDR2 (germline): SNHLY, FYNNEI. The CDR3 loop reads CASSVLSSGSNEQYF. The CDR3 coding sequence is TGTGCCAGCAGTGTATTGTCTAGCGGGAGCAACGAGCAGTACTTC.

This clone was observed a few times. This sequence joins TRBV6-1 and TRBJ1-5; D ambiguous. Germline V lookup: CDR1 MNHNS, CDR2 SASEGT. Trimming left V 6 bases short and J 1 base short, with 16 bases between. The CDR3 totals 16 residues. CDR3 bases: TGTGCCAGCAGGGCGGGTAATAAAGGGAGCAATCAGCCCCAGCATTTT. Translated: CASRAGNKGSNQPQHF.

The chain links TRBV15 to TRBJ2-1; D gene ambiguous. With 0 bases removed from V and 7 bases from J, the gap between germline ends came to 19 bases. The CDR3 loop spans 17 amino acids. The germline V gene encodes CDR1 LNHNV and CDR2 YYDKDF (reference sequence). CDR3 DNA: TGTGCCACCAGCAGAGATCGGTACAGCACCTACACAAATGAGCAGTTCTTC. Its translation is CATSRDRYSTYTNEQFF.

This clone was counted many times. This chain connects TRBV30 to TRBJ2-3, with TRBD1 matching over 9 bases. This CDR3 is built from 14 residues. Per the germline V gene, CDR1 is GTSNPN and CDR2 is SVGIG (reference sequence). The junction had 7 bases not matched to a gene; V was cut back by 7 bases and J by 2 bases. The CDR3 coding sequence is TGTGCCTTAAACCGGGACAGGGACACAGATACGCAGTATTTT. Translation: CALNRDRDTDTQYF.

The chain recombines TRBV4-3 with TRBJ2-1; D possibly corresponds to TRBD2 (6 bases). Trimming took off 0 bases at V and 12 bases at J, with 15 bases between the two ends. The CDR3 has 14 amino acids. Germline loops: CDR1 LGHNA, CDR2 YSLEER. CDR3 nucleotides: TGCGCCAGCAGCCAAGAGCCGGGAGATGTAGCGCAGTTCTTC. This encodes CASSQEPGDVAQFF.

This chain's CDR3 is CASSQDYSLNSPLHF. As DNA, the CDR3 is TGTGCCAGCAGCCAGGACTATTCCCTAAATTCACCCCTCCACTTT. The chain employs TRBV4-2 and TRBJ1-6; D not resolved. Looked up from germline, CDR1 is LGHNA and CDR2 is YNFKEQ. V gave up 3 bases and J gave up 7 bases, with 13 bases separating them. CDR3 length equals 15 residues.

The table lists this clone with many counts. The rearrangement joins TRBV20-1 to TRBJ2-1; unclear D gene. The CDR3 runs to 14 residues. CDR1 is DFQATT, CDR2 SNEGSKA, per germline (reference sequence). Trimming shortened V by 0 bases and J by 0 bases, and 6 bases separated the two germline ends. CDR3 in amino acids: CSARDWSSYNEQFF. The CDR3 DNA sequence: TGCAGTGCTAGAGACTGGAGCTCCTACAATGAGCAGTTCTTC.

The sample holds a few counts of this clone. The chain couples TRBV6-1 to TRBJ1-2; perhaps TRBD1 as D (6 bases). Trimming stripped 4 bases from V and 1 base from J, with 10 bases between. CDR3 length: 14 residues. Germline V CDR1 and CDR2: MNHNS, SASEGT. CDR3 region: CASSGQVGNYGYTF. CDR3 bases: TGTGCCAGCAGTGGACAGGTGGGTAACTATGGCTACACCTTC.

V is TRBV27 and J is TRBJ2-5, with TRBD2 matching over 8 bases. V lost 6 bases and J lost 4; bases outside the gene matches: 16. The CDR3 spans 17 residues. CDR1 and CDR2 (germline): MNHEY, SMNVEV (reference sequence). The CDR3 nucleotides are TGTGCCAGCAGATTCCTCCAACCGGGAGGGCGGAGAGAGACCCAGTACTTC. Residues: CASRFLQPGGRRETQYF.

As concerns this clone: At one end the junction does not follow the germline gene, possibly because of a read error. The CDR3 reads CATAVEGNQHQHF. The CDR3 region has the DNA TGCGCAACCGCTGTGGAGGGCAATCAGCACCAGCATTTT. The V call is TRBV10-1, the J call TRBJ1-5; D unresolved. Germline loops: CDR1 WNHNN, CDR2 SYGVQD (reference sequence). This CDR3 region has 13 residues.